This T cell receptor (beta chain) was identified during a study of T cell responses to AZD1222 COVID-19 vaccine. Study-wide results and limits: With dominance at 160-218 and 743-854, vaccine-associated CD4 TCRs spanned spike.

Concerning this clone itself: Antigen specificity is unknown.

The CDR3 spans 13 residues. Between the trimmed V and J ends, which lost 9 bases and 0 bases, there was a span of 9 bases. Data came from immunoSEQ multiplex PCR; TCRdb stores just in-frame clones and leaves some out. The sample yields approximately 180,000 clones, 90% to 95% seen once. This TCR was recovered from an adult who received the MenACWY meningococcal vaccine as a control. The chain is built from TRBV12-3 or TRBV12-4 and TRBJ1-5; TRBD1 might be the D (5 bases). Sample: peripheral blood, taken 28 days after the second dose of the MenACWY control vaccine. The CDR3 sequence: CASAGISNQPQHF. Written as DNA, the CDR3 is TGTGCCAGTGCAGGGATTAGCAATCAGCCCCAGCATTTT.